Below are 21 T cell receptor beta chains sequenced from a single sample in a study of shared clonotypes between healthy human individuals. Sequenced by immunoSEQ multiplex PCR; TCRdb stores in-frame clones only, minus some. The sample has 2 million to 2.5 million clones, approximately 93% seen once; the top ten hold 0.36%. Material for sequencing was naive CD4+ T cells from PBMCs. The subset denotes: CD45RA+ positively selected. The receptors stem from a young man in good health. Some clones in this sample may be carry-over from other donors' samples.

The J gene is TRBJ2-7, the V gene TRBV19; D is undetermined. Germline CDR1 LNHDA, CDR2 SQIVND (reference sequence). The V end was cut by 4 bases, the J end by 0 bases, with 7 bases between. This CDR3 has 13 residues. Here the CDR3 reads CASSKRSSYEQYF. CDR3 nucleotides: TGTGCCAGTAGTAAACGCAGCTCCTACGAGCAGTACTTC.

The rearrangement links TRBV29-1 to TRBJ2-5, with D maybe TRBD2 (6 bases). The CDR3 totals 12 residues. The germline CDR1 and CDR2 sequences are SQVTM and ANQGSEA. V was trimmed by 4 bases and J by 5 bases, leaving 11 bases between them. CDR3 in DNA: TGCAGCGTTGCGGCAGGAGGGGAGACCCAGTACTTC. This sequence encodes CSVAAGGETQYF.

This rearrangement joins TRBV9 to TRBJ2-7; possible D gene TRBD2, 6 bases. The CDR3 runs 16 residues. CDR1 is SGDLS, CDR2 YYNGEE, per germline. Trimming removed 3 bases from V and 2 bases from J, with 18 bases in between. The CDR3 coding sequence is TGTGCCAGCAGCGCGGGGACGGGTAGCGGAACCTACGAGCAGTACTTC. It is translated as CASSAGTGSGTYEQYF. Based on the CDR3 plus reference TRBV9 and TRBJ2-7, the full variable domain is DSGVTQTPKHLITATGQRVTLRCSPRSGDLSVYWYQQSLDQGLQFLIQYYNGEERAKGNILERFSAQQFPDLHSELNLSSLELGDSALYFCASSAGTGSGTYEQYFGPGTRLTVT.

This CDR3 is CASSAGGAYNEQFF. CDR3 nucleotides: TGTGCCAGTAGCGCGGGAGGGGCCTACAATGAGCAGTTCTTC. This chain uses TRBV19 with TRBJ2-1; 9 bases are a match to TRBD2. V lost 6 bases, J lost 2 bases, and 2 bases stayed unmatched. The germline CDR1 and CDR2 sequences are LNHDA and SQIVND (reference sequence). CDR3 length equals 14 residues.

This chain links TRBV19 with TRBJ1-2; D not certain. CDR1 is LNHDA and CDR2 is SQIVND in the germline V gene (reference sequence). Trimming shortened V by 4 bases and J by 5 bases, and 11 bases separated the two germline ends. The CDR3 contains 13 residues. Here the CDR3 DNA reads TGTGCCAGTAGTACCCTCGGACCGTATGGCTACACCTTC. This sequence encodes CASSTLGPYGYTF.

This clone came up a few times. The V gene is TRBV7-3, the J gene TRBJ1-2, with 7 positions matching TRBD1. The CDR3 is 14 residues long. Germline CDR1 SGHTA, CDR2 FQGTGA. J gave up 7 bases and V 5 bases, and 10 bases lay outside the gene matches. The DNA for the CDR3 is TGTGCCAGCAGCCTGGACAGGAGCGGGCTTGGCTACACCTTC. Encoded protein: CASSLDRSGLGYTF.

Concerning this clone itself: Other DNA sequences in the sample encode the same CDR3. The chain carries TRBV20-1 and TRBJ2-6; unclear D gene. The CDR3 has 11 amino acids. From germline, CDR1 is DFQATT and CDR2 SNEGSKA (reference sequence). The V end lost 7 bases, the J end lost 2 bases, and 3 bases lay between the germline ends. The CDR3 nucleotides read TGCAGTGTTGCTGGGGCCAACGTCCTGACTTTC. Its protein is CSVAGANVLTF.

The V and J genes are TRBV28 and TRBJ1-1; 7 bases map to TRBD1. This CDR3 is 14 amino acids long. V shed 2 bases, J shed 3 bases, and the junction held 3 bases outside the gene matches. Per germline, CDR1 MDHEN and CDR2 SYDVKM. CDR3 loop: CASSLSTGDTEAFF. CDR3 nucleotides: TGTGCCAGCAGTTTAAGTACAGGGGACACTGAAGCTTTCTTT.

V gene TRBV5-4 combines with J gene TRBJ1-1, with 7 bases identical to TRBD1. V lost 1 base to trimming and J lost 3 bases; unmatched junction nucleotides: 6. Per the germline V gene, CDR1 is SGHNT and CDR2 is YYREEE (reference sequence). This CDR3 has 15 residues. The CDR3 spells CASSLRHQGDTEAFF. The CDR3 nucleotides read TGTGCCAGCAGCTTGAGACACCAGGGGGACACTGAAGCTTTCTTT.

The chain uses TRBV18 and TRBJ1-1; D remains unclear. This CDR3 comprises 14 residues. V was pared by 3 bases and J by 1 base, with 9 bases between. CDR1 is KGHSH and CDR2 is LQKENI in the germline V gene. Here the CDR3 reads CASSPRGKNTEAFF. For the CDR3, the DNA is TGTGCCAGCTCACCGAGAGGGAAGAACACTGAAGCTTTCTTT.

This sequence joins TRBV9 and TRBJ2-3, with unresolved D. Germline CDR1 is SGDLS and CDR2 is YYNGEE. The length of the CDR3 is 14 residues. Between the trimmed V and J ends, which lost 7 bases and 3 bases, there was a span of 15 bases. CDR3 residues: CASGRLLNTDTQYF. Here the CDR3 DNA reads TGTGCCAGCGGGCGGCTACTAAATACAGATACGCAGTATTTT.

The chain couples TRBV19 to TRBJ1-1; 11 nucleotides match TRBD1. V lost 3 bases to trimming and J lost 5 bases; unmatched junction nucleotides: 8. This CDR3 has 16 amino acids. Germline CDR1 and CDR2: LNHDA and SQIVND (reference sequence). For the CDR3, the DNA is TGTGCCAGTAGTATCCGCGGACAGGGGGCGAGGACTGAAGCTTTCTTT. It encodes CASSIRGQGARTEAFF. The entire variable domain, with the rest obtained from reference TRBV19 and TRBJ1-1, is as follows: DGGITQSPKYLFRKEGQNVTLSCEQNLNHDAMYWYRQDPGQGLRLIYYSQIVNDFQKGDIAEGYSVSREKKESFPLTVTSAQKNPTAFYLCASSIRGQGARTEAFFGQGTRLTVV.

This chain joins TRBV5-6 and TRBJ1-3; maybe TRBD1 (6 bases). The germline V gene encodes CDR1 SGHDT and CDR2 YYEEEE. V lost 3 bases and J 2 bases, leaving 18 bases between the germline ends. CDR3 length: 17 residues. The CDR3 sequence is CASSYPGGRLTGNTIYF. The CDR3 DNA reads TGTGCCAGCAGCTATCCTGGGGGCCGATTAACTGGAAACACCATATATTTT.

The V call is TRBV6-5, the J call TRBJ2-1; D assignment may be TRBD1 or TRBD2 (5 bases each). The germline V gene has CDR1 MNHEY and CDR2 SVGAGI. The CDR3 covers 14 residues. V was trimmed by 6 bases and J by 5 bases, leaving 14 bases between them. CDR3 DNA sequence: TGTGCCAGCAGCCCCCGGTCGGGACACAATGAGCAGTTCTTC. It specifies CASSPRSGHNEQFF.

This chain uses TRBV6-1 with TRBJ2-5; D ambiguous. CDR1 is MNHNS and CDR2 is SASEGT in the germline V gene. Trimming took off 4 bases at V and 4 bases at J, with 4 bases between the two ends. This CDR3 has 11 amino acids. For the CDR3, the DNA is TGTGCCAGCAGTGCATCAGAGACCCAGTACTTC. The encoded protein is CASSASETQYF.

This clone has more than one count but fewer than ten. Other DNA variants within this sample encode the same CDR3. CDR3 amino acids: CASSRDRASGNTIYF. The CDR3 nucleotides are TGTGCCAGCAGTCGAGACAGGGCGTCTGGAAACACCATATATTTT. V is TRBV6-5 and J is TRBJ1-3; the match to TRBD1 covers 7 bases. The V and J ends lost 5 bases and 1 base, in that order; junction bases with no gene match: 5. The CDR3 covers 15 residues. Germline lookup yields CDR1 MNHEY and CDR2 SVGAGI.

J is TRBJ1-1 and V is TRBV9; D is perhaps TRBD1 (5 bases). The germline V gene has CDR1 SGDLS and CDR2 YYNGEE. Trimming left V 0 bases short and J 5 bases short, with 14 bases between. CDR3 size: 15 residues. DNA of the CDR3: TGTGCCAGCAGCGTAGAGGAGGGGCGACGGACTGAAGCTTTCTTT. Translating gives CASSVEEGRRTEAFF.

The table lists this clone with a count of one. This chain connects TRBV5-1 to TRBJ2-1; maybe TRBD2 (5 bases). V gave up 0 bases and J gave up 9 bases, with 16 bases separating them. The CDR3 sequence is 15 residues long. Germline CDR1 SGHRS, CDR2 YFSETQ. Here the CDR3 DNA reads TGCGCCAGCAGCTTGGGTCCGGAGGAGTTGGTTGAGCAGTTCTTC. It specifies CASSLGPEELVEQFF.

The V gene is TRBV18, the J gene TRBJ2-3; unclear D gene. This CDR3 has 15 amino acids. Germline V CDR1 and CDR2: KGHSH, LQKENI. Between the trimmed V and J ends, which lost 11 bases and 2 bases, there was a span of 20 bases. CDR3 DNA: TGTGCCGACTCAAAGTCCGGCCTAACCACAGATACGCAGTATTTT. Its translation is CADSKSGLTTDTQYF.

The CDR3 reads CASSPSLEREQYF. The CDR3 DNA follows: TGCGCCAGCAGCCCATCCCTTGAGCGCGAGCAGTACTTC. The chain combines TRBV5-1 with TRBJ2-7; D is undetermined. The CDR3 runs to 13 residues. The germline gives CDR1 SGHRS, CDR2 YFSETQ. V was trimmed by 4 bases and J by 6 bases, leaving 14 bases between them.

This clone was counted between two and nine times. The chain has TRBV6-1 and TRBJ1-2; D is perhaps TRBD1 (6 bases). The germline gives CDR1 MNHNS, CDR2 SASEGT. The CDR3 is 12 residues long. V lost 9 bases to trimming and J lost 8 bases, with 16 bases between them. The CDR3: CASRIAGEGYTF. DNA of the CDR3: TGTGCCAGTCGGATAGCAGGGGAAGGCTACACCTTC.